These 21 T cell receptor beta chains originate from one sample sequenced in a study of T cell responses to AZD1222 COVID-19 vaccine. The repertoire was sequenced with immunoSEQ multiplex PCR; TCRdb's copy has only in-frame clones and lacks some. The sample includes tens of thousands of clones, around 90% seen only once; the top ten take 5% to 6%. The source was peripheral blood, collected on day 0 of AZD1222 vaccination. The receptors were sampled from an adult in good health.

This clone was counted a few times. The chain uses TRBV5-1 and TRBJ2-1; D call uncertain. Per the germline V gene, CDR1 is SGHRS and CDR2 is YFSETQ. V lost 4 bases to trimming and J lost 5 bases, with 10 bases between them. The CDR3 is 13 residues long. CDR3 in DNA: TGCGCCAGCAGCCCGGACGGAGACAATGAGCAGTTCTTC. Residues: CASSPDGDNEQFF. The entire variable domain, with the rest obtained from reference TRBV5-1 and TRBJ2-1, is as follows: KAGVTQTPRYLIKTRGQQVTLSCSPISGHRSVSWYQQTPGQGLQFLFEYFSETQRNKGNFPGRFSGRQFSNSRSEMNVSTLELGDSALYLCASSPDGDNEQFFGPGTRLTVL.

J is TRBJ1-2 and V is TRBV29-1; D is unresolved. In germline, CDR1 is SQVTM, CDR2 ANQGSEA. The V end was cut by 3 bases, the J end by 4 bases, with 15 bases between. This CDR3 has 14 amino acids. The CDR3 loop reads CSVEDGGKVYGYTF. In DNA form, the CDR3 reads TGCAGCGTTGAGGACGGAGGAAAGGTCTATGGCTACACCTTC.

The chain carries TRBV6-6 and TRBJ2-1, with 7 bases matching TRBD1. The CDR3 contains 16 residues. V shed 2 bases, J shed 0 bases, and the junction held 4 bases outside the gene matches. The germline V gene encodes CDR1 MNHNY and CDR2 SVGAGI (reference sequence). The CDR3 protein is CASSYGTDRSYNEQFF. For the CDR3, the DNA is TGTGCCAGCAGTTACGGGACAGACCGCTCCTACAATGAGCAGTTCTTC.

The chain is built from TRBV7-8 and TRBJ2-7; TRBD1 aligns across 9 bases. This CDR3 spans 14 amino acids. CDR1 is SGHVS and CDR2 is FQNEAQ in the germline V gene. Trimming at V came to 4 bases and at J to 3 bases, leaving 4 bases not matched to a gene. CDR3 sequence reads: CASSYDRGDYEQYF. In nucleotides, the CDR3 is TGTGCCAGCAGCTATGACAGGGGGGACTACGAGCAGTACTTC.

The CDR3 DNA follows: TGTGCCAGCTGGGACTCCTATAATTCACCCCTCCACTTT. It specifies CASWDSYNSPLHF. The chain combines TRBV12-3 or TRBV12-4 with TRBJ1-6, with D uncertain. The V end was cut by 8 bases, the J end by 0 bases, with 5 bases between. This CDR3 is 13 amino acids long.

The rearrangement links TRBV5-1 to TRBJ1-1; the match to TRBD1 covers 7 bases. J gave up 3 bases and V 4 bases, and 3 bases lay outside the gene matches. The CDR3 totals 13 residues. Germline CDR1 SGHRS, CDR2 YFSETQ. The DNA for the CDR3 is TGCGCCAGCAGCCGCAGGGGGGACACTGAAGCTTTCTTT. The encoded protein is CASSRRGDTEAFF.

V and J are TRBV5-4 and TRBJ1-2; 9 bases are a match to TRBD1. This CDR3 region has 15 residues. Germline CDR1 reads SGHNT; CDR2 reads YYREEE (reference sequence). Trimming removed 5 bases from V and 4 bases from J; junction bases left unmatched: 9. The CDR3 bases are TGTGCCAGCAGAAATGGACAGGGGTCTATCTATGGCTACACCTTC. It codes for CASRNGQGSIYGYTF.

The chain couples TRBV5-6 to TRBJ1-3, with D possibly matching TRBD1 (5 bases). The CDR3 loop spans 15 amino acids. The V gene lost 0 bases and the J gene lost 4 bases, with 11 bases spanning the gap. Germline V gene data show CDR1 as SGHDT and CDR2 as YYEEEE. The CDR3 loop is CASSLVRTRGNTIYF. In DNA, the CDR3 is TGTGCCAGCAGCTTGGTTCGGACACGCGGAAACACCATATATTTT.

The rearrangement links TRBV27 to TRBJ2-2; the D is unclear. V was clipped by 6 bases and J by 6 bases, with 5 bases between them. The V gene's germline CDR1 is MNHEY and CDR2 SMNVEV (reference sequence). This CDR3 comprises 11 residues. CDR3 amino acids: CASRFAGELFF. The CDR3 coding sequence is TGTGCCAGCAGATTCGCCGGGGAGCTGTTTTTT.

The chain combines TRBV20-1 with TRBJ1-4, with D unresolved. Trimming shortened V by 6 bases and J by 8 bases, and 7 bases separated the two germline ends. Germline V gene lookup returns CDR1 DFQATT and CDR2 SNEGSKA (reference sequence). The CDR3 spans 10 residues. The CDR3 loop is CSAREEKLFF. CDR3 DNA: TGCAGTGCCCGGGAGGAAAAACTGTTTTTT.

CDR3 amino acids: CASSLDRAPLYGYTF. CDR3 DNA sequence: TGCGCCAGCAGCTTGGACAGGGCCCCTCTCTATGGCTACACCTTC. This sequence joins TRBV5-1 and TRBJ1-2, with D tentatively TRBD1 (6 bases). Germline CDR1 reads SGHRS; CDR2 reads YFSETQ. CDR3 size: 15 residues. V was pared by 0 bases and J by 4 bases, with 13 bases between.

V gene TRBV11-2 combines with J gene TRBJ1-6, with 7 bases lining up with TRBD1. The trim removed 2 bases at V and 6 bases at J, leaving 4 bases unmatched. The CDR3 length is 15 residues. The germline V gene has CDR1 SGHAT and CDR2 FQNNGV. CDR3 DNA sequence: TGTGCCAGCAGCTTAAGTACAGGGGTTAATTCACCCCTCCACTTT. Its protein is CASSLSTGVNSPLHF.

The V and J genes are TRBV6-1 and TRBJ1-1; perhaps TRBD1 as D (6 bases). The CDR3 has 11 amino acids. Trimming cost V 2 bases and J 11 bases, with 9 bases left between them. CDR1 and CDR2 (germline): MNHNS, SASEGT. CDR3 DNA sequence: TGTGCCAGCAGTGAACGCGGACAGGCTTTCTTT. It codes for CASSERGQAFF.

V gene TRBV7-2 combines with J gene TRBJ1-1; unclear D gene. Trimming removed 4 bases at V and 6 bases at J, with 12 bases between. Germline lookup yields CDR1 SGHTA and CDR2 FQGNSA. The CDR3 covers 13 residues. DNA for the CDR3: TGTGCCAGCAGCTCACCAGGTATGGCTGAAGCTTTCTTT. This encodes CASSSPGMAEAFF.

The chain links TRBV5-1 to TRBJ2-7, with TRBD2 matching 8 bases. The V segment lost 5 bases and the J segment 0 bases; nucleotides outside the gene matches: 7. Germline assignment: CDR1 SGHRS and CDR2 YFSETQ. The CDR3 spans 15 residues. The CDR3 here is CASREAGESSYEQYF. The CDR3, as DNA: TGCGCCAGCAGAGAAGCGGGGGAGAGCTCCTACGAGCAGTACTTC.

This clone was counted a single time. The CDR3 nucleotides read TGTGCCAGCAGCTTAAGCGGGGATTCACCCCTCCACTTT. It codes for CASSLSGDSPLHF. The V gene is TRBV7-9, the J gene TRBJ1-6; D call uncertain. V lost 2 bases to trimming and J lost 8 bases, with 7 bases between them. Germline V gene sequence: CDR1 SEHNR, CDR2 FQNEAQ (reference sequence). CDR3 length: 13 residues.

This clone was counted between two and nine times. The chain joins TRBV15 to TRBJ1-1; 8 bases are a match to TRBD1. Germline loops: CDR1 LNHNV, CDR2 YYDKDF (reference sequence). This CDR3 spans 13 amino acids. V trimming: 9 bases; J trimming: 3 bases; junction bases outside the gene matches: 6. This chain's CDR3 is CATSDRGYTEAFF. As DNA, the CDR3 is TGTGCCACAAGCGACAGGGGCTACACTGAAGCTTTCTTT.

The rearrangement uses TRBV4-3 and TRBJ2-1; 11 bases map to TRBD2. Germline V gene data show CDR1 as LGHNA and CDR2 as YSLEER. V shed 4 bases, J shed 5 bases, and the junction held 10 bases outside the gene matches. The CDR3 is made up of 17 amino acids. CDR3 protein: CASSLYLTSGVNNEQFF. CDR3 bases: TGCGCCAGCAGCCTCTACCTGACTAGCGGGGTTAACAATGAGCAGTTCTTC.

The chain is built from TRBV2 and TRBJ2-3, with TRBD2 matching 11 bases. The germline V gene encodes CDR1 SNHLY and CDR2 FYNNEI. V lost 4 bases and J lost 4; bases outside the gene matches: 4. The CDR3 has 15 amino acids. CDR3 bases: TGTGCCAGCAGTGTTAGCGGGGGGGCTTCAGATACGCAGTATTTT. It specifies CASSVSGGASDTQYF.

This chain joins TRBV27 and TRBJ1-2; D is perhaps TRBD1 (6 bases). This CDR3 comprises 16 residues. Trimming left V 0 bases short and J 4 bases short, with 15 bases between. Per the germline V gene, CDR1 is MNHEY and CDR2 is SMNVEV (reference sequence). CDR3 sequence (DNA): TGTGCCAGCAGTTTATCGGCGCCACAGGGCGGCTATGGCTACACCTTC. It specifies CASSLSAPQGGYGYTF.

The rearrangement joins TRBV7-8 to TRBJ1-5; no definite D call. V lost 2 bases and J 3 bases, leaving 11 bases between the germline ends. Germline values: CDR1 SGHVS, CDR2 FQNEAQ. CDR3 length: 15 amino acids. As DNA, the CDR3 is TGTGCCAGCAGCTTACTTTTGAATGCCAATCAGCCCCAGCATTTT. Protein sequence: CASSLLLNANQPQHF.